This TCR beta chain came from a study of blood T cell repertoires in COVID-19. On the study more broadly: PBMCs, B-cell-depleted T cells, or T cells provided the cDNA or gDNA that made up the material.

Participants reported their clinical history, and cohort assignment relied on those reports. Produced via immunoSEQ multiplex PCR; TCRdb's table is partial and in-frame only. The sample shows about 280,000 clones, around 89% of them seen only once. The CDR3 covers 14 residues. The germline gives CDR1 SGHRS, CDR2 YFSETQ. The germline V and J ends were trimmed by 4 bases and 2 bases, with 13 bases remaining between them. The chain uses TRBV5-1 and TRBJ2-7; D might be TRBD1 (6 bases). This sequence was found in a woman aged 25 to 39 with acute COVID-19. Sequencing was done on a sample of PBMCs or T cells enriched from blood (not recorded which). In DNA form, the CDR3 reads TGCGCCAGCAGCCCCGGGACACCTACCTACGAGCAGTACTTC. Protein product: CASSPGTPTYEQYF.